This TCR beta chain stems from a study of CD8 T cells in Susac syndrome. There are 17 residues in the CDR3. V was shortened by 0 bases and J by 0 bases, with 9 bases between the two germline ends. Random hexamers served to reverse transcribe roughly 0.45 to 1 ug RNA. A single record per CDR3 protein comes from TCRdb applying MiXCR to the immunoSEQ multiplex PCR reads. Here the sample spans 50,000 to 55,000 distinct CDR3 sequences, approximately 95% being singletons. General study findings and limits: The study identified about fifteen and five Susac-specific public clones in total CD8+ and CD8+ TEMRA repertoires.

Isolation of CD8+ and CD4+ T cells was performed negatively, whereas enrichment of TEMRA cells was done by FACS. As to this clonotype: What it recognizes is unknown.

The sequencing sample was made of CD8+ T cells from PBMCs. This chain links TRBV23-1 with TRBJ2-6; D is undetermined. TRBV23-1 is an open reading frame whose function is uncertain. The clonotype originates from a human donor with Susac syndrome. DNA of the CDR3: TGCGCCAGCAGTCAATCATCAGGATACTCTGGGGCCAACGTCCTGACTTTC. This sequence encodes CASSQSSGYSGANVLTF.